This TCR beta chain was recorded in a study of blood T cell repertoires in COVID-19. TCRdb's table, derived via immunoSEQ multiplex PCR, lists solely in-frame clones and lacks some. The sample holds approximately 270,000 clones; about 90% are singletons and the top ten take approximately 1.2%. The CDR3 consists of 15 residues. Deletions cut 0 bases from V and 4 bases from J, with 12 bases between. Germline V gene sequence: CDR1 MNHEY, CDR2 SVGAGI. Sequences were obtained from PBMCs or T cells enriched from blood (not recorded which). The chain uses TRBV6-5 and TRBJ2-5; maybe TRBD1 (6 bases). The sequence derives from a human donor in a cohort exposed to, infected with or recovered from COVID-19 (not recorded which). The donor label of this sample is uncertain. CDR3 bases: TGTGCCAGCAGTTACTCGGAGGCAGGGGTAGAGACCCAGTACTTC. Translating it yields CASSYSEAGVETQYF.